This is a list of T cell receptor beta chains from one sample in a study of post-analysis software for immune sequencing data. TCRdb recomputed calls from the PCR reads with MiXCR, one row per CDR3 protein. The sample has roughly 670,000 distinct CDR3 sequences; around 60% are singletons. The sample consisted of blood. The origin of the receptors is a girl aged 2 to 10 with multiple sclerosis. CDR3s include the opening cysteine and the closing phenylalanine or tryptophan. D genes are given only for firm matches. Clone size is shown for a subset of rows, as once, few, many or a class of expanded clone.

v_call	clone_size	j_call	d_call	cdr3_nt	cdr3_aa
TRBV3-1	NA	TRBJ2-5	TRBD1	TGTGCCAGCAGCCCTCCCGGGACAGGGGGCGCGTCAAAGACCCAGTACTTC	CASSPPGTGGASKTQYF
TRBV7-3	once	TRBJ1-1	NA	TGTGCCAGCAACCTGCTGTCGAACACTGAAGCTTTCTTT	CASNLLSNTEAFF
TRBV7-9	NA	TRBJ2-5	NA	TGTGCCAGCAGTACGGCCGAGGGAGAGACCCAGTACTTC	CASSTAEGETQYF
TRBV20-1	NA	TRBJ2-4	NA	TGCAGTGCTAGGCTGGGTGAGCAGTACTTC	CSARLGEQYF
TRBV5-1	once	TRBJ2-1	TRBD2	TGCGCCAGCAGCTTGGAGCGCGGGGGACCGAGCTCCTACAATGAGCAGTTCTTC	CASSLERGGPSSYNEQFF
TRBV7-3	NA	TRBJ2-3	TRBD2	TGTGCCAGCAGCTTAACGCGGGGGGCAGATACGCAGTATTTT	CASSLTRGADTQYF
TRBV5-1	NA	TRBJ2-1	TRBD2	TGCGCCAGCAGCTTTGCGGGACTAGCGGGAGTGAAGGGCAATGAGCAGTTCTTC	CASSFAGLAGVKGNEQFF
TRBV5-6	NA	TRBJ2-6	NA	TGTGCCAGCAGCTTGTACAGGGCAGCTGGGGCCAACGTCCTGACTTTC	CASSLYRAAGANVLTF
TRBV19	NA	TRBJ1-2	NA	TGTGCCAGTAGTGTCGTCGGCCCCTTAGGCTACACCTTC	CASSVVGPLGYTF
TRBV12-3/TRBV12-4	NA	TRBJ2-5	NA	TGTGCCAGCAGCCCCTCGGGTCAGGGATGGACCCAGTACTTC	CASSPSGQGWTQYF
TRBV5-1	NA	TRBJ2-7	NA	TGCGCCAGCAGCTTGGCCGGCGGGCTTTTCTCCTACGAGCAGTACTTC	CASSLAGGLFSYEQYF
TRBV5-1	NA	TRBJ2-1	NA	TGCGCCAGCCGCCCCTCGGGGGAAAATGAGCAGTTCTTC	CASRPSGENEQFF
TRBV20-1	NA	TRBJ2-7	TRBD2	TGCAGTGTTGCTGGACTAGCGGGAAGCGAGCAGTACTTC	CSVAGLAGSEQYF
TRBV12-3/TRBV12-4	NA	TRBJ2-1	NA	TGTGCCAGCAGCCCCGACAGTAACCCGGGGCAGTTCTTC	CASSPDSNPGQFF
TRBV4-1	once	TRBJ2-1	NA	TGTGCCAGCAGCCAAGATAAAACGGGGAGCTCCTACAATGAGCAGTTCTTC	CASSQDKTGSSYNEQFF
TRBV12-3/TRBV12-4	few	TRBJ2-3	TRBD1	TGTGCCAGCACGACCGGGACAGGGAGCACAGATACGCAGTATTTT	CASTTGTGSTDTQYF
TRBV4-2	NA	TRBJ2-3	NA	TGTGCCAGCAGCCAAGAGGAACTCGGCTACGGGGATAGGCAGTATTTT	CASSQEELGYGDRQYF
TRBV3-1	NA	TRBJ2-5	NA	TGTGCCAGCAGCCCGGCTGGGGCGGAAGAGACCCAGTACTTC	CASSPAGAEETQYF
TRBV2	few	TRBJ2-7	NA	TGTGCCAGCAGTGAATTCGTCGGGAGAGTAAACGAGCAGTACTTC	CASSEFVGRVNEQYF
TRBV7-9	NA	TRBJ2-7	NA	TGTGCCAGCAGCTTAGCCCTAGGTTCCGTTCCTTCCTACGAGCAGTACTTC	CASSLALGSVPSYEQYF
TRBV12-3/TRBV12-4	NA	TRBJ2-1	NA	TGTGCCAGCAACGTACTTCACACAAACAATGAGCAGTTCTTC	CASNVLHTNNEQFF
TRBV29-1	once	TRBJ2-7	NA	TGCAGCGTTGAAGATGGGAGGACAGACGAGCAGTACTTC	CSVEDGRTDEQYF
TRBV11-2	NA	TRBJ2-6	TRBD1	TGTGCCAGCAGCCATTACCTCGACAGGGCTGGGGCCGACGTCCTGACTTTC	CASSHYLDRAGADVLTF
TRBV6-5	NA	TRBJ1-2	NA	TGTGCCGGCAGTTACGACAGGAACTATGGCTACACCTTC	CAGSYDRNYGYTF
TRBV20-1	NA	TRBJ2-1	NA	TGCAGTGCTAGTCCGGGACTGACCTACAATGAGCAGTTCTTC	CSASPGLTYNEQFF
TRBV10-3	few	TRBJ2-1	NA	TGTGCCATCAGCCGGACCCACAATGAGCAGTTCTTC	CAISRTHNEQFF
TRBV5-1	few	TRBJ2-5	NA	TGCGCCAGCAGCTTGGGAGACAGGGAGGAAGAGACCCAGTACTTC	CASSLGDREEETQYF
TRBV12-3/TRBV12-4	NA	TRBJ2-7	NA	TGTGCCAGCAGTTTTTCGCGGGTCAGCTCCTACGAGCAGTACTTC	CASSFSRVSSYEQYF
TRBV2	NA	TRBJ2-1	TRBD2	TGTGCCAGCAGTGAAGCGCTTCTTAGACACCCGGGAGGCAATGAGCAGTTCTTC	CASSEALLRHPGGNEQFF
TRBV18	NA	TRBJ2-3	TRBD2	TGTGCCAGCTCACCACCAACTAGCGACAACACAGATACGCAGTATTTT	CASSPPTSDNTDTQYF
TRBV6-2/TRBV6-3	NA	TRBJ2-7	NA	TGTGCCAGCAGGGGAATCTACGAGCAGTACTTC	CASRGIYEQYF
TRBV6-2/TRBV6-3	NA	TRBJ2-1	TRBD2	TGTGCCAGCAGGCTAGCGGGGGCCAATGAGCAGTTCTTC	CASRLAGANEQFF
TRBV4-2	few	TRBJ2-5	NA	TGTGCCAGCAGCCAAGATCGCAGGGTCCGGGAGACCCAGTACTTC	CASSQDRRVRETQYF